The 30 T cell receptor beta chains below all came from one sample that was sequenced in a study of blood T cell repertoires in COVID-19. Profiling relied on immunoSEQ multiplex PCR, and the TCRdb table lists in-frame clones only, not all of them. The sample includes over 70,000 clones, 70% to 85% seen only once; the top ten take 7%. The specimen sequenced was peripheral blood. The receptor set was obtained from a man aged 65 to 79 with acute or convalescent COVID-19.

The rearrangement joins TRBV6-5 to TRBJ1-2; TRBD1 is a possible D gene (6 bases). There are 14 residues in the CDR3. Between the trimmed V and J ends, which lost 1 base and 7 bases, there was a span of 13 bases. Germline CDR1 is MNHEY and CDR2 is SVGAGI. As DNA, the CDR3 is TGTGCCAGCAGTTACTTCACAGGGTTTGCTGGCTACACCTTC. This sequence encodes CASSYFTGFAGYTF.

The chain recombines TRBV3-1 (or the pseudogene TRBV3-2) with TRBJ1-2; possible D gene TRBD1, 6 bases. The CDR3 consists of 15 residues. V lost 3 bases to trimming and J lost 8 bases, with 19 bases between them. Germline V lookup: CDR1 LGHDT, CDR2 YNNKEL (reference sequence). For the CDR3, the DNA is TGTGCCAGCAGCCACCGGGACACGGTCAAGGGCGGCTACACCTTC. Translated, it gives CASSHRDTVKGGYTF.

The V and J genes are TRBV5-6 and TRBJ1-1; D is unclear. The CDR3 has 13 residues. Germline values: CDR1 SGHDT, CDR2 YYEEEE. Deletions cut 1 base from V and 3 bases from J, with 7 bases between. CDR3 bases: TGTGCCAGCAGCTTGCCTCCGGACACTGAAGCTTTCTTT. Translation: CASSLPPDTEAFF.

CDR3 amino acids: CASSLSGTGTDTQYF. CDR3 DNA sequence: TGTGCCAGCAGTTTATCCGGGACAGGAACAGATACGCAGTATTTT. This chain links TRBV28 with TRBJ2-3, with TRBD1 identical over 8 bases. The CDR3 sequence is 15 residues long. Germline CDR1 MDHEN, CDR2 SYDVKM. V dropped 1 base and J dropped 3; count of bases not matched to a gene: 3.

Only one count was recorded for this clone. The rearrangement links TRBV2 to TRBJ1-1; 7 bases line up with TRBD1. CDR3 size: 11 residues. V shed 5 bases, J shed 10 bases, and the junction held 4 bases outside the gene matches. CDR1 is SNHLY and CDR2 is FYNNEI in the germline V gene. The CDR3: CASSRQGGAFF. Written as DNA, the CDR3 is TGTGCCAGCAGTCGACAGGGTGGAGCTTTCTTT.

The chain is built from TRBV5-3 and TRBJ1-6; D is unclear. TRBV5-3 belongs to the ORF category, with a function that is uncertain. V dropped 2 bases and J dropped 0 bases, with 9 bases sitting between them. The CDR3 extends over 16 amino acids. The CDR3 bases are TGTGCCAGAAGCTTACCGGGGAGCTCCTATAATTCACCCCTCCACTTT. Protein sequence: CARSLPGSSYNSPLHF.

This chain connects TRBV28 to TRBJ2-7, with D unresolved. V dropped 6 bases and J dropped 2 bases, with 5 bases sitting between them. The CDR3 covers 11 residues. In germline, CDR1 is MDHEN, CDR2 SYDVKM. The CDR3 protein is CASSQAYEQYF. Written as DNA, the CDR3 is TGTGCCAGCAGCCAGGCCTACGAGCAGTACTTC. Together with reference TRBV28 and TRBJ2-7, the CDR3 gives the full variable domain: DVKVTQSSRYLVKRTGEKVFLECVQDMDHENMFWYRQDPGLGLRLIYFSYDVKMKEKGDIPEGYSVSREKKERFSLILESASTNQTSMYLCASSQAYEQYFGPGTRLTVT.

This clone was recorded once. This chain uses TRBV28 with TRBJ1-5; D is possibly TRBD1 (6 bases). This CDR3 spans 14 amino acids. Trimming cost V 5 bases and J 2 bases, with 10 bases left between them. Looked up from germline, CDR1 is MDHEN and CDR2 is SYDVKM. The CDR3 region has the DNA TGTGCCAGCAGTCCTCACAGGGGCAATCAGCCCCAGCATTTT. It encodes CASSPHRGNQPQHF. The whole variable domain, filled in from reference TRBV28 and TRBJ1-5, reads DVKVTQSSRYLVKRTGEKVFLECVQDMDHENMFWYRQDPGLGLRLIYFSYDVKMKEKGDIPEGYSVSREKKERFSLILESASTNQTSMYLCASSPHRGNQPQHFGDGTRLSIL.

This chain links TRBV27 with TRBJ2-1, with D possibly TRBD1 on 5 matching bases. The CDR3 is 16 amino acids. V was pared by 7 bases and J by 1 base, with 17 bases between. Germline V gives CDR1 MNHEY, CDR2 SMNVEV (reference sequence). For the CDR3, the DNA is TGTGCCAGCACTTCGGAGACAGCTGAATCCTACAATGAGCAGTTCTTC. This translates into CASTSETAESYNEQFF.

This clone was detected only a few times. The chain combines TRBV7-2 with TRBJ1-2, with D possibly TRBD1 on 5 matching bases. There are 13 residues in the CDR3. Trimming took off 5 bases at V and 4 bases at J, with 11 bases between the two ends. Germline V lookup: CDR1 SGHTA, CDR2 FQGNSA. CDR3 in DNA: TGTGCCAGCAGCCTCGGGGGTGCCTATGGCTACACCTTC. It is translated as CASSLGGAYGYTF.

The chain uses TRBV12-3 or TRBV12-4 and TRBJ2-2; the D gene is possibly TRBD2 (6 bases). Trimming removed 6 bases from V and 7 bases from J, with 12 bases in between. CDR3 size: 13 residues. The CDR3 region is CASSRREDGELFF. The CDR3 nucleotides are TGTGCCAGCAGCCGGAGGGAGGACGGGGAGCTGTTTTTT.

This clone was recorded at least ten times. The gene calls are TRBV9 and TRBJ1-2; weak D call: TRBD1 (6 bases). This CDR3 is 15 amino acids long. V was clipped by 0 bases and J by 1 base, with 10 bases between them. The germline gives CDR1 SGDLS, CDR2 YYNGEE. CDR3 coding DNA: TGTGCCAGCAGCGTAGCCGTACAGGGTAACTATGGCTACACCTTC. It is translated as CASSVAVQGNYGYTF.

In its sample, this clone was seen many times. The V call is TRBV5-1, the J call TRBJ1-1; D is perhaps TRBD1 (5 bases). CDR1 and CDR2 (germline): SGHRS, YFSETQ. The V end lost 3 bases, the J end lost 1 base, and 10 bases lay between the germline ends. CDR3 length equals 14 residues. As DNA, the CDR3 is TGCGCCAGCAGCTCGGGACTTACGAACACTGAAGCTTTCTTT. Protein product: CASSSGLTNTEAFF.

This clone was seen only a few times. The chain links TRBV19 to TRBJ1-6; D might be TRBD1 (5 bases). Germline lookup yields CDR1 LNHDA and CDR2 SQIVND (reference sequence). CDR3 size: 16 residues. Deletions cut 4 bases from V and 8 bases from J, with 18 bases between. The CDR3 sequence: CASSRVGQGADSPLHF. DNA of the CDR3: TGTGCCAGTAGTAGGGTCGGCCAGGGTGCGGATTCACCCCTCCACTTT.

This clone was observed at least ten times. The sample carries other DNA sequences with the same CDR3. This chain uses TRBV5-1 with TRBJ2-5; a possible D gene is TRBD1 (6 bases). The CDR3 is made up of 17 amino acids. Germline loops: CDR1 SGHRS, CDR2 YFSETQ. V was trimmed by 0 bases and J by 1 base, leaving 16 bases between them. The CDR3 loop reads CASSLGGGRGRQETQYF. CDR3 coding DNA: TGCGCCAGCAGCTTGGGGGGTGGCAGGGGCCGCCAAGAGACCCAGTACTTC.

This clone was observed a single time. The rearrangement uses TRBV24-1 and TRBJ2-1; 13 bases map to TRBD2. Unmatched junction bases numbered 3, after V lost 4 bases and J lost 1 base. Germline V lookup: CDR1 KGHDR, CDR2 SFDVKD. The CDR3 extends over 17 amino acids. The CDR3 here is CATSEGGLAGSYNEQFF. The CDR3 coding sequence is TGTGCCACCAGTGAGGGGGGACTAGCGGGGTCCTACAATGAGCAGTTCTTC.

This clone was picked up one time. The rearrangement uses TRBV27 and TRBJ1-2; D gene unclear. V was cut by 5 bases and J by 6 bases, with 16 bases left in between. The CDR3 has 14 residues. Germline V gene data show CDR1 as MNHEY and CDR2 as SMNVEV (reference sequence). CDR3 residues: CASSPSGRGNGYTF. DNA of the CDR3: TGTGCCAGCAGTCCCTCGGGGAGAGGAAATGGCTACACCTTC.

The chain joins TRBV6-5 to TRBJ2-1, with 11 bases matching TRBD2. The length of the CDR3 is 15 residues. Trimming at V came to 5 bases and at J to 4 bases, leaving 4 bases not matched to a gene. Looked up from germline, CDR1 is MNHEY and CDR2 is SVGAGI. CDR3 DNA: TGTGCCAGCAGTCAGGGGACTAGCGGTTACAATGAGCAGTTCTTC. This translates into CASSQGTSGYNEQFF.

The chain links TRBV6-1 to TRBJ2-7; TRBD2 agrees at 12 bases. Germline assignment: CDR1 MNHNS and CDR2 SASEGT. CDR3 length: 21 residues. With 1 base clipped from V and 5 bases from J, the junction kept 21 bases outside the gene matches. The CDR3 DNA follows: TGTGCCAGCAGTGAAGTGTTGCGAGGAGCTAGCGGGGGGGCTTCTTCCCACGAGCAGTACGTC. The encoded protein is CASSEVLRGASGGASSHEQYV.

The J gene is TRBJ2-3, the V gene TRBV27, with TRBD2 matching 7 bases. The CDR3 spans 15 residues. With V trimmed by 3 bases and J by 4 bases, 7 bases remained unmatched. The germline V gene encodes CDR1 MNHEY and CDR2 SMNVEV (reference sequence). CDR3 sequence (DNA): TGTGCCAGCAGTTTCCTGGGCGCGGGAGCAGATACGCAGTATTTT. Translated: CASSFLGAGADTQYF.

The chain employs TRBV5-6 and TRBJ1-2; unclear D gene. Germline assignment: CDR1 SGHDT and CDR2 YYEEEE. The CDR3 consists of 14 residues. Deletions cut 4 bases from V and 0 bases from J, with 10 bases between. The CDR3 sequence: CASSRFDTNYGYTF. DNA of the CDR3: TGTGCCAGCAGCCGATTCGACACTAACTATGGCTACACCTTC.

The chain has TRBV6-5 and TRBJ1-1; TRBD1 might be the D (6 bases). The CDR3 loop spans 13 amino acids. Trimming removed 8 bases from V and 3 bases from J, with 13 bases in between. Per germline, CDR1 MNHEY and CDR2 SVGAGI. The CDR3 is CASRQADYTEAFF. Written as DNA, the CDR3 is TGTGCCAGCCGACAGGCGGATTACACTGAAGCTTTCTTT.

The chain links TRBV5-4 to TRBJ1-1; D gene uncertain. This CDR3 region has 12 residues. Germline CDR1 is SGHNT and CDR2 is YYREEE (reference sequence). V was cut by 5 bases and J by 4 bases, with 9 bases left in between. The CDR3 here is CASSIDTTEAFF. CDR3 bases: TGTGCCAGCAGTATCGACACCACTGAAGCTTTCTTT.

V and J are TRBV7-9 and TRBJ1-1, with D possibly matching TRBD1 (5 bases). The CDR3 contains 15 residues. Looked up from germline, CDR1 is SEHNR and CDR2 is FQNEAQ (reference sequence). Trimming took off 5 bases at V and 0 bases at J, with 13 bases between the two ends. DNA for the CDR3: TGTGCCAGCAGCCCCTGGGGGGATCTGAACACTGAAGCTTTCTTT. The encoded protein is CASSPWGDLNTEAFF.

The rearrangement links TRBV10-3 to TRBJ1-2; 8 nucleotides match TRBD1. This CDR3 comprises 15 residues. Germline CDR1 is ENHRY and CDR2 is SYGVKD. Trimming took 4 bases from V and 7 from J; bases not matched to a gene: 11. CDR3 loop: CAISAGQDRRSGYTF. In DNA form, the CDR3 reads TGTGCCATCAGTGCGGGACAGGATAGGAGGAGTGGCTACACCTTC.

This chain joins TRBV19 and TRBJ2-5, with 10 bases identical to TRBD2. This CDR3 has 16 amino acids. The J segment lost 5 bases and the V segment lost 7 bases, leaving 13 bases of the junction unmatched. The germline V gene has CDR1 LNHDA and CDR2 SQIVND (reference sequence). Here the CDR3 reads CASTNRGLAARETQYF. Here the CDR3 DNA reads TGTGCCAGTACCAACCGTGGACTAGCGGCGAGGGAGACCCAGTACTTC.

V usage is TRBV5-4 and J usage is TRBJ1-6; D ambiguous. The V end was cut by 7 bases, the J end by 5 bases, with 16 bases between. This CDR3 is built from 15 residues. Germline lookup yields CDR1 SGHNT and CDR2 YYREEE (reference sequence). DNA of the CDR3: TGTGCCAGCCGCTACGGAGGGTTGGATAATTCACCCCTCCACTTT. It encodes CASRYGGLDNSPLHF.

The chain links TRBV5-1 to TRBJ2-2; 9 bases line up with TRBD1. Germline CDR1 and CDR2: SGHRS and YFSETQ. V shed 10 bases and J 4 bases; nucleotides not matched to a gene: 2. The CDR3 contains 12 residues. Here the CDR3 DNA reads TGCGCCGGACAGGGGAGCACCGGGGAGCTGTTTTTT. Protein: CAGQGSTGELFF.

The table lists this clone with a few counts. The rearrangement uses TRBV10-3 and TRBJ1-1, with 12 bases that match TRBD1. There are 14 residues in the CDR3. Germline V CDR1 and CDR2: ENHRY, SYGVKD. Germline trimming cut 8 bases from V and 4 bases from J; bases unmatched to any gene: 5. CDR3 amino acids: CAIREGQGATEAFF. The CDR3 bases are TGTGCCATCCGGGAGGGACAGGGGGCCACTGAAGCTTTCTTT.

The chain couples TRBV7-9 to TRBJ1-5; D perhaps matches TRBD1 (5 bases). The CDR3 runs to 15 residues. The ends were cut back, 5 bases at V and 7 bases at J, with 18 bases in the middle. In germline, CDR1 is SEHNR, CDR2 FQNEAQ (reference sequence). DNA for the CDR3: TGTGCCAGCAGCCCCCGGGGGGGAGGCTCCCAGCCCCAGCATTTT. Translated: CASSPRGGGSQPQHF.